The subject of this entry is one T cell receptor (beta chain). These data are taken from a study of T cell changes during pregnancy in multiple sclerosis. Germline lookup yields CDR1 DFQATT and CDR2 SNEGSKA (reference sequence). The V and J ends lost 6 bases and 3 bases respectively, with 6 bases between them. This CDR3 comprises 11 residues. Assay used: immunoSEQ multiplex PCR; TCRdb lists only in-frame clones, some missing. In the table there are 32,000 or so clones, 90% to 95% of which are singletons. The receptor was isolated from a female donor in good health, enrolled as a control in a pregnancy study. This chain connects TRBV20-1 to TRBJ2-1; D ambiguous. This specimen was CD4+ T cells from peripheral blood mononuclear cells, taken in the third trimester of pregnancy. In nucleotides, the CDR3 is TGCAGTGCACCCTACTACAATGAGCAGTTCTTC. Amino acids: CSAPYYNEQFF.